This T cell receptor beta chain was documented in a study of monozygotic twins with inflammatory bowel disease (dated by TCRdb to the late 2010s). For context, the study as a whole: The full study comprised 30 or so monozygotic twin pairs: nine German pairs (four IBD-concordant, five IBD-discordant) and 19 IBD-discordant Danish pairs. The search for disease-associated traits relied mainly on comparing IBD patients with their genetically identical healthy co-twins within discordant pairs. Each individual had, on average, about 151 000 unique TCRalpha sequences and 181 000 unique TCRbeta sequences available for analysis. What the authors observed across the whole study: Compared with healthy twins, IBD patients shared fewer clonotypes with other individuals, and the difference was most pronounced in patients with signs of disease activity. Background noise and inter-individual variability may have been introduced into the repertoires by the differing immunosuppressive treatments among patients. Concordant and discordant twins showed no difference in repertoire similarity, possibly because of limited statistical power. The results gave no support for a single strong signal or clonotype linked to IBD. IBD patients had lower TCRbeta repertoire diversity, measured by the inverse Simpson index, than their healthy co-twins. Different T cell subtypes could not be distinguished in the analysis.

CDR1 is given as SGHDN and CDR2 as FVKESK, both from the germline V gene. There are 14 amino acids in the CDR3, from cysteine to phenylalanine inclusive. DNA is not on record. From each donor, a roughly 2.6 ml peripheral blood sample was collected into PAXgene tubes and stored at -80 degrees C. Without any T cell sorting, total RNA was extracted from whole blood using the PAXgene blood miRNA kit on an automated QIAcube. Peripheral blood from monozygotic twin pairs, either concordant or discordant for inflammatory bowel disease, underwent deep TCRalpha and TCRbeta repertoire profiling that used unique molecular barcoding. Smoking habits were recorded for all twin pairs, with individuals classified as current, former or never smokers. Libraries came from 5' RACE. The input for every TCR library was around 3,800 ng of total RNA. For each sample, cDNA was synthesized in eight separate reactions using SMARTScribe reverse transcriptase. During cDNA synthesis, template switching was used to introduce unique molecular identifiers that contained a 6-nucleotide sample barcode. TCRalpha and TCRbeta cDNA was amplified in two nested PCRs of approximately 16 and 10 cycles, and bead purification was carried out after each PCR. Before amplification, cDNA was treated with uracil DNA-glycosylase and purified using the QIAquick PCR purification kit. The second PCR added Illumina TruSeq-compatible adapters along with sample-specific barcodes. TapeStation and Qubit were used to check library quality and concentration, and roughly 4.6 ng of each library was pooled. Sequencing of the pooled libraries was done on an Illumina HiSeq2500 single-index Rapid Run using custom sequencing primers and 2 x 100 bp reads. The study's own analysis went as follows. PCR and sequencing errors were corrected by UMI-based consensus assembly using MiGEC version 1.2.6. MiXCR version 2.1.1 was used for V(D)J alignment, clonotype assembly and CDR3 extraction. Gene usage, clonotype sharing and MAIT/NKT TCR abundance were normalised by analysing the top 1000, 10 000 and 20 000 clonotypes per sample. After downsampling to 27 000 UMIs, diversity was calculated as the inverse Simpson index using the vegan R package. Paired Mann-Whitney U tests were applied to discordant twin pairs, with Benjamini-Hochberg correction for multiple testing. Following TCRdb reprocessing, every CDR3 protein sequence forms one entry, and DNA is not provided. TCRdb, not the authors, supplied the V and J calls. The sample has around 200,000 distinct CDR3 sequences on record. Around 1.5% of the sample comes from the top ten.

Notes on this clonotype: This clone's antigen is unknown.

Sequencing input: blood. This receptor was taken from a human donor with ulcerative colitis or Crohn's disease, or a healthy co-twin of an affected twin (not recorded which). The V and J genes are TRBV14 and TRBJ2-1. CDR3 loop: CASSLAYLYNEQFF. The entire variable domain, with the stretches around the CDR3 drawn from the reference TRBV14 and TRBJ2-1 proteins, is EAGVTQFPSHSVIEKGQTVTLRCDPISGHDNLYWYRRVMGKEIKFLLHFVKESKQDESGMPNNRFLAERTGGTYSTLKVQPAELEDSGVYFCASSLAYLYNEQFFGPGTRLTVL.